This paragraph reports one TCR beta chain. Clones were read by immunoSEQ multiplex PCR, and TCRdb kept only the in-frame ones, dropping some. The repertoire has roughly 53,000 clones, roughly nine tenths of them found once; the top ten carry approximately 4.6%. The sample belongs to a study of OX40 agonist ivuxolimab in advanced cancers. In the study overall: In this cohort, patients received ivuxolimab, an agonistic anti-OX40 (CD134) antibody. Dose-escalation cases comprised hepatocellular carcinoma, melanoma, renal cell or head and neck cancer. Partial responses were seen in three patients, one with hepatocellular carcinoma and two with cutaneous melanoma.

The CDR3 covers 13 residues. CDR1 and CDR2 (germline): MNHEY, SMNVEV (reference sequence). The V and J ends lost 5 bases and 5 bases respectively, with 12 bases between them. This clonotype originated in an adult with an advanced solid tumor such as melanoma, head and neck, liver or kidney cancer. This material consisted of CD4+ or CD8+ T cells sorted from blood, taken in a trial of the OX40 agonist ivuxolimab. The V gene is TRBV27, the J gene TRBJ1-1; TRBD1 is a possible D gene (5 bases). CDR3 nucleotide sequence: TGTGCCAGCAGTCTGCTACCAGGGACTGAAGCTTTCTTT. It specifies CASSLLPGTEAFF.